The 5 T cell receptor beta chains below come from one sample, sequenced in a study of OX40 agonist ivuxolimab in advanced cancers. The table came from immunoSEQ multiplex PCR; TCRdb's copy has only in-frame clones and leaves some out. This table holds about 77,000 clones, 90% found once. The material sequenced was CD4+ or CD8+ T cells sorted from blood, taken in a trial of the OX40 agonist ivuxolimab. The source is an adult with an advanced solid tumor such as melanoma, head and neck, liver or kidney cancer.

The chain combines TRBV25-1 with TRBJ1-6, with D tentatively TRBD1 (5 bases). The V gene lost 2 bases and the J gene lost 7 bases, with 12 bases spanning the gap. CDR3 length: 15 amino acids. Germline V gene lookup returns CDR1 MGHDK and CDR2 SYGVNS. CDR3: CASSESQGGNSPLHF. The CDR3 DNA reads as TGTGCCAGCAGTGAAAGCCAGGGAGGGAATTCACCCCTCCACTTT.

The V gene is TRBV7-9, the J gene TRBJ1-2; 7 bases are shared with TRBD1. V was pared by 5 bases and J by 8 bases, with 8 bases of the junction left unmatched. The CDR3 extends over 13 amino acids. Germline V gene lookup returns CDR1 SEHNR and CDR2 FQNEAQ (reference sequence). The CDR3 DNA follows: TGTGCCAGCAGCCAGGGGGGGCCTCGCGGCTACACCTTC. It specifies CASSQGGPRGYTF.

V gene TRBV19 combines with J gene TRBJ1-1; tentatively, D is TRBD1 (6 bases). V lost 5 bases and J lost 10, with 17 bases in between. Looked up from germline, CDR1 is LNHDA and CDR2 is SQIVND (reference sequence). The CDR3 loop spans 13 amino acids. The CDR3 here is CASSWGRGFRAFF. CDR3 sequence (DNA): TGTGCCAGTAGTTGGGGGCGGGGGTTCCGAGCTTTCTTT.

The chain recombines TRBV19 with TRBJ2-3; D is unresolved. The CDR3 has 15 amino acids. V was cut by 2 bases and J by 4 bases, with 13 bases left in between. CDR1 is LNHDA and CDR2 is SQIVND in the germline V gene (reference sequence). The CDR3 DNA sequence: TGTGCCAGTAGTATAACCCGTCTGGCCGCAGATACGCAGTATTTT. This translates into CASSITRLAADTQYF.

The table lists this clone with a few counts. The chain uses TRBV19 and TRBJ1-5; TRBD1 matches at 9 bases. The CDR3 length is 15 residues. V dropped 6 bases and J dropped 6; count of bases not matched to a gene: 9. Germline CDR1 and CDR2: LNHDA and SQIVND (reference sequence). As DNA, the CDR3 is TGTGCCAGTAGACCTACAGGGGGCCTTTCTCAGCCCCAGCATTTT. Translating gives CASRPTGGLSQPQHF.